Reported below is one T cell receptor (beta chain). Its cognate antigen is unknown. This sample is part of a study of CD8 T cells in ankylosing spondylitis. Findings and limits, study-wide: A subset of motif variants has previously been described in the synovial fluid and blood of reactive arthritis. Ankylosing spondylitis blood seemed to carry a telltale TCR beta motif made of about 8 highly homologous variants. Disease-associated clones were reportedly significantly overrepresented in matched ankylosing spondylitis synovial fluid.

Quantitative 5'-RACE was performed with molecular barcodes, and it yielded the TCR beta libraries. TCRdb redid the calling of the 5' RACE reads with MiXCR, one entry per CDR3 protein. The sample consists of a few hundred thousand distinct CDR3 sequences, roughly 13% of them appearing once. The sample was blood, either unsorted or a sorted T cell fraction (not recorded which). The TCR was taken from a male donor with ankylosing spondylitis.

The CDR3 protein is CASSFNPGLGQNEQFF. CDR3 nucleotides: TGTGCCAGCAGCTTTAACCCGGGACTAGGTCAAAATGAGCAGTTCTTC. The genes are TRBV6-2 or TRBV6-3 and TRBJ2-1, with TRBD2 matching over 8 bases. V lost 6 bases, J lost 7 bases, and 14 bases stayed unmatched. Germline assignment: CDR1 MNHEY and CDR2 SVGEGT. The CDR3 totals 16 residues.